This TCR beta chain was recovered during a study of cytomegalovirus exposure and HLA in healthy donors. Trimming cost V 1 base and J 4 bases, with 10 bases left between them. This CDR3 comprises 14 residues. CDR1 and CDR2 (germline): SGHNT, YYREEE (reference sequence). Vbeta (60) and Jbeta (13) primers were used in the PCR. Produced via immunoSEQ multiplex PCR; TCRdb's table is partial and in-frame only. The sample has 150,000 to 200,000 clones, 70% to 90% seen once; the top ten hold about a tenth. As regards this clone: Antigen unknown.

Findings and limits, study-wide: When analyzed later, the rates of TCR association showed variation by HLA locus, with DRB1 the most and HLA-C the fewest.

The sequence came from a man in his late teens or twenties in good health and CMV-seropositive. The material sequenced was PBMCs. The rearrangement uses TRBV5-4 and TRBJ2-3; possible D gene TRBD2, 5 bases. CDR3 in DNA: TGTGCCAGCAGCTTGCCTCGGGGTGCAGATACGCAGTATTTT. As protein: CASSLPRGADTQYF.